The 11 T cell receptor beta chains in this list originate from one sample, sequenced in a study of blood T cell repertoires in COVID-19. Sequenced by immunoSEQ multiplex PCR; TCRdb stores in-frame clones only, minus some. The sample yields some 320,000 clones, 88% seen once. The specimen was peripheral blood. These receptors all come from a woman between 25 and 40 years old who had recovered from COVID-19.

The chain uses TRBV6-5 and TRBJ1-4; D unclear. Germline CDR1 is MNHEY and CDR2 is SVGAGI. V was trimmed by 0 bases and J by 6 bases, leaving 11 bases between them. This CDR3 comprises 15 residues. The CDR3 region is CASSYSSRRDEKLFF. In DNA, the CDR3 is TGTGCCAGCAGTTACTCGAGTAGGAGGGATGAAAAACTGTTTTTT.

This sequence joins TRBV20-1 and TRBJ2-3, with 7 positions matching TRBD2. The germline V gene has CDR1 DFQATT and CDR2 SNEGSKA (reference sequence). This CDR3 is built from 14 residues. J gave up 1 base and V 3 bases, and 4 bases lay outside the gene matches. The CDR3 DNA follows: TGCAGTGCTAGTTGGGAGGGGCGCACAGATACGCAGTATTTT. Translation: CSASWEGRTDTQYF.

The chain is built from TRBV3-1 (or the pseudogene TRBV3-2) and TRBJ1-6; D is perhaps TRBD1 (5 bases). Germline V gene data show CDR1 as LGHDT and CDR2 as YNNKEL (reference sequence). V was shortened by 0 bases and J by 0 bases, with 15 bases between the two germline ends. The CDR3 totals 19 residues. In nucleotides, the CDR3 is TGTGCCAGCAGCCAAGATTGGGGGGTCCCTAGCTCCTATAATTCACCCCTCCACTTT. Protein sequence: CASSQDWGVPSSYNSPLHF.

The rearrangement uses TRBV30 and TRBJ1-3; no definite D call. V lost 0 bases and J 0 bases, leaving 9 bases between the germline ends. Germline-derived CDR1 and CDR2 are GTSNPN and SVGIG (reference sequence). The CDR3 loop spans 15 amino acids. The CDR3, as DNA: TGTGCCTGGAGTGTGGGCAGCAACTCTGGAAACACCATATATTTT. Translation gives CAWSVGSNSGNTIYF.

The rearrangement joins TRBV7-6 to TRBJ1-2; no firm D call. V was clipped by 5 bases and J by 6 bases, with 13 bases between them. Germline V gene lookup returns CDR1 SGHVS and CDR2 FNYEAQ. The CDR3 is made up of 13 amino acids. In DNA form, the CDR3 reads TGTGCCAGCAGCAACTCGGTAGGAGATGGCTACACCTTC. It specifies CASSNSVGDGYTF.

This clone was observed once. The chain couples TRBV10-3 to TRBJ2-2, with D possibly matching TRBD2 (6 bases). Germline V gene sequence: CDR1 ENHRY, CDR2 SYGVKD. The CDR3 sequence is 11 residues long. V was pared by 8 bases and J by 6 bases, with 7 bases between. This chain's CDR3 is CAIGRSGELFF. In nucleotides, the CDR3 is TGTGCCATCGGGAGGTCCGGGGAGCTGTTTTTT.

J is TRBJ2-1 and V is TRBV9; 9 positions match TRBD2. Losses at the gene ends were 3 bases for V and 1 base for J; bases not matched to a gene: 5. Germline assignment: CDR1 SGDLS and CDR2 YYNGEE. The CDR3 contains 16 residues. The CDR3 sequence is CASSAVAGASYNEQFF. As DNA, the CDR3 is TGTGCCAGCAGCGCGGTAGCGGGGGCGTCCTACAATGAGCAGTTCTTC.

CDR3 sequence (DNA): TGCGCCAGCAGCCAAGCGGTAGCTGCTAACTATGGCTACACCTTC. It yields the protein CASSQAVAANYGYTF. The chain employs TRBV4-3 and TRBJ1-2; no firm D call. Germline assignment: CDR1 LGHNA and CDR2 YSLEER. CDR3 length: 15 amino acids. Trimming stripped 1 base from V and 0 bases from J, with 9 bases between.

This clone was seen only once. The chain links TRBV7-6 to TRBJ1-3; D is uncertain. CDR1 and CDR2 from the germline V gene are SGHVS and FNYEAQ. V gave up 4 bases and J gave up 0 bases, with 7 bases separating them. CDR3 length: 14 amino acids. CDR3 residues: CASSSRDSGNTIYF. DNA of the CDR3: TGTGCCAGCAGCTCCCGGGACTCTGGAAACACCATATATTTT. Complete variable domain (other parts from reference TRBV7-6 and TRBJ1-3): GAGVSQSPRYKVTKRGQDVALRCDPISGHVSLYWYRQALGQGPEFLTYFNYEAQQDKSGLPNDRFSAERPEGSISTLTIQRTEQRDSAMYRCASSSRDSGNTIYFGEGSWLTVV.

J is TRBJ1-2 and V is TRBV28, with 11 bases fitting TRBD1. The germline gives CDR1 MDHEN, CDR2 SYDVKM. The CDR3 is made up of 15 amino acids. Trimming cost V 10 bases and J 7 bases; bases outside gene matches: 14. The CDR3 here is CAIPGTGGLHGGYTF. In DNA form, the CDR3 reads TGTGCCATCCCCGGGACAGGGGGGCTTCATGGTGGCTACACCTTC.

V gene TRBV3-1 (or the pseudogene TRBV3-2) combines with J gene TRBJ1-3; 8 nucleotides agree with TRBD1. CDR3 length: 15 residues. Germline V CDR1 and CDR2: LGHDT, YNNKEL (reference sequence). J was trimmed by 2 bases and V by 5 bases; bases with no gene match: 5. The CDR3 region has the DNA TGTGCCAGCAGCGAAAGACAGGGGCCTGGAAACACCATATATTTT. Its translation is CASSERQGPGNTIYF.